Given below is one TCR beta chain in context. Its antigen is not identified. These data come from a study of shared clonotypes between healthy human individuals. Method: immunoSEQ multiplex PCR; TCRdb's copy keeps in-frame clones and lacks some. The sample has a few million clones, around nine tenths seen once; the top ten hold 0.14%. This CDR3 has 13 amino acids. With 3 bases removed from V and 3 bases from J, the gap between germline ends came to 8 bases. Germline CDR1 reads LNHDA; CDR2 reads SQIVND (reference sequence). The donors, all of them Caucasian adults, lived in Nashville, Tennessee. General study findings and limits: The sole specimen, blood, was sampled, and tissue repertoires likely differ. Memory subsets generally showed lower estimated richness than naive subsets. Four donors held about 5.1% of naive CD4 clonotypes in common.

The TCR comes from a man between 18 and 35 years old in good health. The chain carries TRBV19 and TRBJ1-1; D remains unclear. Sequenced input: naive CD4+ T cells sorted from blood. Subset denoted: CD45RA+ positively selected. CDR3 coding DNA: TGTGCCAGTAGTATTCGAGGGTACACTGAAGCTTTCTTT. Protein product: CASSIRGYTEAFF. The whole variable domain, filled in from reference TRBV19 and TRBJ1-1, reads DGGITQSPKYLFRKEGQNVTLSCEQNLNHDAMYWYRQDPGQGLRLIYYSQIVNDFQKGDIAEGYSVSREKKESFPLTVTSAQKNPTAFYLCASSIRGYTEAFFGQGTRLTVV.